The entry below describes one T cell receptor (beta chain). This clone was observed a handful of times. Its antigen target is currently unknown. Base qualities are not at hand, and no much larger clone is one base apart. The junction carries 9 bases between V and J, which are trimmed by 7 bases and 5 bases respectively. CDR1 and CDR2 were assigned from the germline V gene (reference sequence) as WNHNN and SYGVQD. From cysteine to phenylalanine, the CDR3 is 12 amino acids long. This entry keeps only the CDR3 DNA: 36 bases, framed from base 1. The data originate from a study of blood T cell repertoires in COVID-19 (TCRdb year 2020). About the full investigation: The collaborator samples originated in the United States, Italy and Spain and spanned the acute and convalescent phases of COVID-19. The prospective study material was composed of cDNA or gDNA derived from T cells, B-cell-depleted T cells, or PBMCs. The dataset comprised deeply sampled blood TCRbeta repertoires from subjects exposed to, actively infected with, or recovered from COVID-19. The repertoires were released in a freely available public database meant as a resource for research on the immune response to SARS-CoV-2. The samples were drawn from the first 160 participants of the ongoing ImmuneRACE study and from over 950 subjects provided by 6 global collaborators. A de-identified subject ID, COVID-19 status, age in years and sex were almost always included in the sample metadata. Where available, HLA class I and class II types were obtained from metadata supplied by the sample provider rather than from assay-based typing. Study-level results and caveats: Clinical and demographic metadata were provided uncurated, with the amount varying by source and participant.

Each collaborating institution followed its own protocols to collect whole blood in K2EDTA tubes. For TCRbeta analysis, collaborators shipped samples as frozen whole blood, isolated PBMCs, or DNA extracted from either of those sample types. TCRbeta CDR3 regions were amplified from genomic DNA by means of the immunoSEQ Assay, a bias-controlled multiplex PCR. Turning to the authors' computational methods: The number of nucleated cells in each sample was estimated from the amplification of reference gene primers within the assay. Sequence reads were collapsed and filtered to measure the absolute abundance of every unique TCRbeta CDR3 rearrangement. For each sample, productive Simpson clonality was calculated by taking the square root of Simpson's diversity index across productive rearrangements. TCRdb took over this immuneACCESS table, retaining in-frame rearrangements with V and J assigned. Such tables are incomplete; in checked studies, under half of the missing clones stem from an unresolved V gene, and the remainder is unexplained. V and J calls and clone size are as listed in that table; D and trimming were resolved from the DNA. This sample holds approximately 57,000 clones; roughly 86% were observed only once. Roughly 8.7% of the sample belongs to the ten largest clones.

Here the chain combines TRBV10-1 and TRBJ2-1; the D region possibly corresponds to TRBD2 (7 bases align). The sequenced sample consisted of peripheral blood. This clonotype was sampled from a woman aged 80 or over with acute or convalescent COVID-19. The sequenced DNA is TGCGCCAGCAAGGGGGGGAACAATGAGCAGTTCTTC. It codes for CASKGGNNEQFF.